The T cell receptor (beta chain) under discussion was sequenced for a study of T cells in Graves' hyperthyroidism and ophthalmopathy. Study-level results: Ophthalmopathy cases were set apart from stable hyperthyroidism by a 13 V-J model. In the blood, most expanded thyroid clonotypes above 0.001 appeared as well.

This clonotype was detected many times. The antigen remains unidentified. CDR1 is SGHTA, CDR2 FQGTGA, per germline. The CDR3 spans 14 residues. V was trimmed by 1 base and J by 6 bases, leaving 10 bases between them. When ophthalmopathy did not progress within 18 months, Graves' hyperthyroidism was considered stable. Patients were excluded because of uncontrolled infection, other autoimmune disease, pregnancy or lactation. The CDR3 regions of TCR beta were amplified from RNA transcripts. The HTBI primer set drove a first-round RT-PCR of the TCR CDR3. TCRdb re-derived calls from the multiplex PCR reads in MiXCR, one entry per CDR3 protein. The sample lists some 760,000 distinct CDR3 sequences; 11% to 15% were seen once.

This sequence joins TRBV7-3 and TRBJ2-1; perhaps TRBD1 as D (5 bases). This clonotype originated in a woman between 18 and 30 years old with Graves' hyperthyroidism. The source material was blood. CDR3 region: CASSLIGAGNEQFF. The CDR3 nucleotides read TGTGCCAGCAGCTTAATTGGGGCAGGCAATGAGCAGTTCTTC.